This record looks at one TCR beta chain sequence and its context. Its specificity is not known. Method: immunoSEQ multiplex PCR; TCRdb's copy keeps in-frame clones and lacks some. This table has roughly 2 million clones, 85% to 95% appearing once. The data stem from a study of shared clonotypes between healthy human individuals. The study, taken as a whole, reports: With several donors compared, 5% to 5.5% of naive CD4 clonotypes were shared. Compared with memory subsets, naive subsets generally had larger estimated richness.

Sequenced sample: naive CD4+ T cells sorted from blood. Subset defined: CD45RA+ positively selected. This sequence originates from a man younger than 35 in good health.

The CDR3 loop is CASSYISGSRTGELFF. CDR3 bases: TGTGCCAGCAGCTACATCAGCGGGAGTCGGACCGGGGAGCTGTTTTTT. This chain joins TRBV6-5 and TRBJ2-2; 8 nucleotides match TRBD2. The CDR3 sequence is 16 residues long. Germline CDR1 is MNHEY and CDR2 is SVGAGI. The junction had 11 bases not matched to a gene; V was cut back by 6 bases and J by 5 bases.